This T cell receptor (beta chain) derives from a study of cytomegalovirus exposure and HLA in healthy donors. On the study more broadly: The same platform as the approximately 700 first-cohort repertoires was used for the 130 or so validation repertoires, a later analysis reported.

Germline values: CDR1 SGHRS, CDR2 YFSETQ. The ends were cut back, 0 bases at V and 3 bases at J, with 9 bases in the middle. This CDR3 has 14 residues. Some clones are missing from TCRdb's copy, which holds only in-frame ones; the method was immunoSEQ multiplex PCR. Of 150,000 to 200,000 clones listed, about 79% are singletons. The sample comprised PBMCs. This receptor was obtained from a woman aged 30 to 39 in good health and CMV-seropositive. V is TRBV5-1 and J is TRBJ1-2, with D perhaps matching TRBD1 (5 bases). The CDR3 is CASSLGDSHYGYTF. Here the CDR3 DNA reads TGCGCCAGCAGCTTGGGCGACAGCCACTATGGCTACACCTTC.